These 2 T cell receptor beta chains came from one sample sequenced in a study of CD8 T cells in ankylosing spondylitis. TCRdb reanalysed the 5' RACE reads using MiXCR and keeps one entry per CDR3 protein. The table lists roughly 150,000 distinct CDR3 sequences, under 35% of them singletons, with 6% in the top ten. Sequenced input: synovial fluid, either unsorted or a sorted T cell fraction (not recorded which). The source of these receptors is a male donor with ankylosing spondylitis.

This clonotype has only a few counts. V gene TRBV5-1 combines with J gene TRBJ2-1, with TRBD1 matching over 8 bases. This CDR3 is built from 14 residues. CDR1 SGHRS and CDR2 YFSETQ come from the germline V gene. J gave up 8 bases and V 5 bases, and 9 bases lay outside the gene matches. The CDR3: CASRRQGAADEQFF. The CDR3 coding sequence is TGCGCCAGCAGAAGGCAGGGGGCAGCGGATGAGCAGTTCTTC.

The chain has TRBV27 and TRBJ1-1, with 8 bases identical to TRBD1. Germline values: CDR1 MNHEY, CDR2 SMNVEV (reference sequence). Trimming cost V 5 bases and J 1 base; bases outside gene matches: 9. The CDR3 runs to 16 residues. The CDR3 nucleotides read TGTGCCAGCAGTCAACCGGGGACAGGATCGAACACTGAAGCTTTCTTT. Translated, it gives CASSQPGTGSNTEAFF.